The clone carrying this T cell receptor beta chain was recorded a few times. Its antigen remains unidentified. Every one of the donors was a healthy Caucasian. The data were obtained in a study of identical twins. Unique molecular identifiers were in the cDNA, with template-switch universal primer binding. TCRdb reprocessed the 5' RACE reads via MiXCR and lists one record per CDR3 protein. The table records around 490,000 distinct CDR3 sequences, 13% to 15% of them present only once. Overall study findings and caveats: Insertion counts were lower in abundant cord blood beta clonotypes, a trend that memory repertoires did not show.

Germline-derived CDR1 and CDR2 are MNHNS and SASEGT. Losses at the gene ends were 6 bases for V and 1 base for J; bases not matched to a gene: 3. This CDR3 contains 14 residues. The data were also submitted as part of a second study, on yellow fever vaccine responses in identical twins.

The rearrangement joins TRBV6-1 to TRBJ1-1, with 9 bases fitting TRBD1. The source of this sequence is a woman aged 18-29 years in good health. Sample: CD4+ T cells sorted from blood. The CDR3 DNA reads as TGTGCCAGCAGCGAACAGGGGGCGAACACTGAAGCTTTCTTT. Protein product: CASSEQGANTEAFF.